The 26 T cell receptor beta chains below all came from one sample that was sequenced in a study of blood T cells in healthy people across ages. Next came a second PCR, run for about 6 to 11 cycles, which used a sample-barcoded 5' primer along with a J-beta primer mix. TCRdb re-called the 5' RACE reads through MiXCR, storing one row per CDR3 protein. The sample yields 450,000 to 650,000 distinct CDR3 sequences, 24% seen once. The sample was also linked to a second study, of T cells of mothers and their children.

Sequenced sample: blood. Receptors were obtained from a boy aged 10-17 years in good health.

The V and J genes are TRBV20-1 and TRBJ2-2, with D perhaps TRBD2 (6 bases). Germline lookup yields CDR1 DFQATT and CDR2 SNEGSKA (reference sequence). CDR3 size: 13 residues. The V and J ends lost 7 bases and 7 bases respectively, with 16 bases between them. DNA of the CDR3: TGCAGTGGAAGCGGACCGGGGGTCGGGGAGCTGTTTTTT. Amino acid sequence: CSGSGPGVGELFF.

This clonotype was detected a few times. This CDR3 fails to terminate in the conserved phenylalanine or tryptophan, so it likely reflects a read error. The V call is TRBV5-5, the J call TRBJ1-3; unclear D gene. The germline gives CDR1 SGHKS, CDR2 YYEKEE (reference sequence). CDR3 size: 14 residues. V was pared by 4 bases and J by 0 bases, with 8 bases between. The CDR3 loop is CASSPESSGNTIYL. Here the CDR3 DNA reads TGTGCCAGCAGCCCTGAGAGCTCTGGAAACACCATATATCTT.

The J gene is TRBJ1-5, the V gene TRBV6-2 or TRBV6-3, with D tentatively TRBD1 (6 bases). The CDR3 is 15 residues long. The V gene lost 4 bases and the J gene lost 2 bases, with 12 bases spanning the gap. The germline V gene has CDR1 MNHEY and CDR2 SVGEGT. The CDR3 bases are TGTGCCAGCAGTTTCACAGGGTCGGGCAATCAGCCCCAGCATTTT. Translating gives CASSFTGSGNQPQHF.

The V and J genes are TRBV20-1 and TRBJ2-3, with a weak D call TRBD1 (6 bases). With 6 bases removed from V and 4 bases from J, the gap between germline ends came to 14 bases. The CDR3 has 13 amino acids. Germline CDR1 and CDR2: DFQATT and SNEGSKA (reference sequence). The CDR3 coding sequence is TGCAGTGCCAAAATCACAGGGCCAGATACGCAGTATTTT. Translating gives CSAKITGPDTQYF.

Concerning this clonotype itself: One end of the junction is discordant with germline, which a read error may explain. The gene calls are TRBV7-9 and TRBJ1-4; 7 bases agree with TRBD1. CDR3 length: 12 residues. CDR1 and CDR2 (germline): SEHNR, FQNEAQ (reference sequence). CDR3 bases: TGTGCCAGCAGTCCAACAGGGGCACAGCGGATTTTT. Translated: CASSPTGAQRIF.

The chain combines TRBV4-2 with TRBJ2-3, with 8 bases matching TRBD2. CDR1 is LGHNA and CDR2 is YNFKEQ in the germline V gene. The CDR3 loop spans 17 amino acids. After removal of 1 base from V and 5 bases from J, the junction contained 11 bases not matched to a gene. CDR3 region: CASSQGSAGEGGDTQYF. The CDR3 region has the DNA TGTGCCAGCAGCCAAGGTTCAGCGGGAGAAGGCGGAGATACGCAGTATTTT.

Ten or more counts support this clonotype. The chain uses TRBV27 and TRBJ1-4; no firm D call. The CDR3 covers 16 residues. Germline CDR1 MNHEY, CDR2 SMNVEV (reference sequence). Trimming stripped 6 bases from V and 3 bases from J, with 17 bases between. CDR3 protein: CASRTHLGGANEKLFF. The DNA of the CDR3 is TGTGCCAGCAGAACTCATTTGGGCGGCGCTAATGAAAAACTGTTTTTT.

As for this clonotype: Since the CDR3 does not end with the conserved phenylalanine or tryptophan, this likely comes from a read error. The rearrangement joins TRBV5-1 to TRBJ2-3; the D is unclear. CDR3 size: 14 residues. The germline CDR1 and CDR2 sequences are SGHRS and YFSETQ. V was pared by 1 base and J by 0 bases, with 6 bases between. CDR3 protein: CASSLTKSTDTQYL. CDR3 in DNA: TGCGCCAGCAGCTTGACTAAGAGCACAGATACGCAGTATCTT.

The J gene is TRBJ2-1, the V gene TRBV9, with TRBD2 matching over 9 bases. The CDR3 extends over 15 amino acids. From germline, CDR1 is SGDLS and CDR2 YYNGEE. V lost 4 bases, J lost 5 bases, and 7 bases stayed unmatched. The CDR3 here is CASSRTSASHNEQFF. The CDR3 coding sequence is TGTGCCAGCAGCAGGACTAGCGCCAGTCACAATGAGCAGTTCTTC. The full variable domain, in which reference TRBV9 and TRBJ2-1 provide the parts outside the CDR3, is DSGVTQTPKHLITATGQRVTLRCSPRSGDLSVYWYQQSLDQGLQFLIQYYNGEERAKGNILERFSAQQFPDLHSELNLSSLELGDSALYFCASSRTSASHNEQFFGPGTRLTVL.

The chain combines TRBV29-1 with TRBJ2-7; 7 positions agree with TRBD1. There are 13 residues in the CDR3. The germline CDR1 and CDR2 sequences are SQVTM and ANQGSEA. The J segment lost 3 bases and the V segment lost 6 bases, leaving 8 bases of the junction unmatched. The CDR3 is CSVIQAGGYEQYF. The CDR3 DNA reads TGCAGCGTCATTCAAGCAGGGGGCTACGAGCAGTACTTC.

The chain has TRBV12-3 or TRBV12-4 and TRBJ2-7; D not resolved. The CDR3 consists of 13 residues. Trimming removed 3 bases from V and 0 bases from J, with 6 bases in between. CDR3 amino acids: CASSFDPSYEQYF. For the CDR3, the DNA is TGTGCCAGCAGTTTTGACCCCTCCTACGAGCAGTACTTC.

This clonotype was observed a handful of times. The V call is TRBV28, the J call TRBJ1-4; 9 nucleotides line up with TRBD1. Losses at the gene ends were 6 bases for V and 7 bases for J; bases not matched to a gene: 9. This CDR3 has 15 amino acids. From germline, CDR1 is MDHEN and CDR2 SYDVKM. The CDR3 loop is CASRGPGTGSEKLFF. The CDR3 DNA sequence: TGTGCCAGCAGGGGTCCCGGGACAGGGTCTGAAAAACTGTTTTTT.

This chain uses TRBV27 with TRBJ2-2, with a weak D call TRBD1 (6 bases). This CDR3 region has 15 residues. V was cut by 3 bases and J by 2 bases, with 10 bases left in between. Germline-derived CDR1 and CDR2 are MNHEY and SMNVEV (reference sequence). CDR3 DNA: TGTGCCAGCAGTTTCAAACAGGGTAACACCGGGGAGCTGTTTTTT. This encodes CASSFKQGNTGELFF.

The chain is built from TRBV27 and TRBJ2-7; no definite D call. Per the germline V gene, CDR1 is MNHEY and CDR2 is SMNVEV (reference sequence). The V end was cut by 8 bases, the J end by 6 bases, with 23 bases between. CDR3 length: 15 amino acids. The CDR3 region has the DNA TGTGCCAGCGGGATCCCTGGGATTTTAGCCGTCGAGCAGTACTTC. Amino acid sequence: CASGIPGILAVEQYF.

This clonotype was observed a handful of times. The chain links TRBV20-1 to TRBJ2-5; D is unclear. The CDR3 is 13 residues long. Germline CDR1 and CDR2: DFQATT and SNEGSKA (reference sequence). V was trimmed by 6 bases and J by 1 base, leaving 12 bases between them. CDR3 nucleotide sequence: TGCAGTGCCATAAGGACCGTCCAAGAGACCCAGTACTTC. Protein: CSAIRTVQETQYF.

This clonotype was counted between two and nine times. The chain links TRBV20-1 to TRBJ2-5; 9 nucleotides line up with TRBD1. Germline V lookup: CDR1 DFQATT, CDR2 SNEGSKA (reference sequence). The CDR3 has 13 residues. With V trimmed by 5 bases and J by 13 bases, 14 bases remained unmatched. This CDR3 is CSAGQGTYYERYF. Written as DNA, the CDR3 is TGCAGTGCTGGACAGGGGACCTACTACGAGCGGTACTTC.

The chain is built from TRBV28 and TRBJ2-2; 7 nucleotides line up with TRBD2. Germline trimming cut 6 bases from V and 4 bases from J; bases unmatched to any gene: 5. There are 14 residues in the CDR3. CDR1 is MDHEN and CDR2 is SYDVKM in the germline V gene. The CDR3 coding sequence is TGTGCCAGCAGATATTCGGGGGGCACCGGGGAGCTGTTTTTT. Translating it yields CASRYSGGTGELFF.

This clonotype was picked up a small number of times. The DNA for the CDR3 is TGTGCCAGCAGTGCCGAACAGGGACTGAACACTGAAGCTTTCTTT. This codes for CASSAEQGLNTEAFF. The chain combines TRBV6-4 with TRBJ1-1; tentative D call: TRBD1 (6 bases). This CDR3 is 15 amino acids long. Looked up from germline, CDR1 is MRHNA and CDR2 is SNTAGT. V was trimmed by 4 bases and J by 0 bases, leaving 12 bases between them.

The chain recombines TRBV28 with TRBJ2-7; a weak D match, TRBD2 (6 bases). Germline lookup yields CDR1 MDHEN and CDR2 SYDVKM. The CDR3 consists of 16 residues. The germline V and J ends were trimmed by 1 base and 2 bases, with 15 bases remaining between them. CDR3: CASSLSAGPPPYEQYF. CDR3 coding DNA: TGTGCCAGCAGTTTATCGGCGGGGCCGCCCCCCTACGAGCAGTACTTC.

The chain has TRBV20-1 and TRBJ2-1; 9 bases line up with TRBD2. The CDR3 covers 15 residues. Germline V CDR1 and CDR2: DFQATT, SNEGSKA (reference sequence). The J segment lost 8 bases and the V segment lost 1 base, leaving 9 bases of the junction unmatched. The CDR3 is CSARATGTSPDEQFF. DNA for the CDR3: TGCAGTGCTAGAGCTACCGGGACTAGCCCCGATGAGCAGTTCTTC.

CDR3: CASSQEDGNYGYTF. The CDR3 DNA reads TGTGCCAGCAGCCAAGAGGACGGAAACTATGGCTACACCTTC. The chain has TRBV4-2 and TRBJ1-2; D is undetermined. V was trimmed by 0 bases and J by 2 bases, leaving 7 bases between them. From germline, CDR1 is LGHNA and CDR2 YNFKEQ. This CDR3 contains 14 residues.

V and J are TRBV20-1 and TRBJ2-3; 11 bases match TRBD2. Germline lookup yields CDR1 DFQATT and CDR2 SNEGSKA (reference sequence). The CDR3 consists of 16 residues. The junction had 13 bases not matched to a gene; V was cut back by 6 bases and J by 5 bases. Here the CDR3 DNA reads TGCAGTGCCCATTACGGTAGCGGGGGGGCCAAAGATACGCAGTATTTT. This translates into CSAHYGSGGAKDTQYF.

This clonotype has just a few counts. The rearrangement uses TRBV29-1 and TRBJ2-7; D is perhaps TRBD2 (6 bases). There are 14 residues in the CDR3. Trimming took 5 bases from V and 3 from J, leaving 17 bases between them. Germline loops: CDR1 SQVTM, CDR2 ANQGSEA. The chain's CDR3 is CSVLMVGGYYEQYF. In DNA, the CDR3 is TGCAGCGTTTTGATGGTTGGAGGGTACTACGAGCAGTACTTC.

V usage is TRBV4-3 and J usage is TRBJ2-6; possible D gene TRBD2, 6 bases. Trimming shortened V by 3 bases and J by 0 bases, and 15 bases separated the two germline ends. CDR3 length: 18 amino acids. The germline CDR1 and CDR2 sequences are LGHNA and YSLEER. CDR3 bases: TGCGCCAGCAGCCAGTGGGGGACTGTGACCTCTGGGGCCAACGTCCTGACTTTC. Translated, it gives CASSQWGTVTSGANVLTF.

This clonotype showed up just a few times. This rearrangement joins TRBV6-5 to TRBJ1-4, with TRBD1 as a possible D gene (5 bases). The CDR3 spans 15 residues. CDR1 is MNHEY, CDR2 SVGAGI, per germline. V was clipped by 4 bases and J by 6 bases, with 15 bases between them. The CDR3 loop reads CASSSLGAGDEKLFF. The CDR3 nucleotides are TGTGCCAGCAGTTCTTTAGGGGCCGGCGATGAAAAACTGTTTTTT.

The gene calls are TRBV20-1 and TRBJ1-5, with 8 bases aligning to TRBD1. The V gene's germline CDR1 is DFQATT and CDR2 SNEGSKA (reference sequence). The CDR3 sequence is 15 residues long. Losses at the gene ends were 1 base for V and 2 bases for J; bases not matched to a gene: 4. Written as DNA, the CDR3 is TGCAGTGCTAGAGGGACAGGGCTTGGCAATCAGCCCCAGCATTTT. This sequence encodes CSARGTGLGNQPQHF.